Included here is one T cell receptor (beta chain) sequence, with context. Its specificity is not known. The data were obtained in a study of T cell responses to AZD1222 COVID-19 vaccine. The study's findings and limits: It was only after the peak T cell response that any repertoires were sampled. Baseline seropositives among AZD1222 recipients totaled only six. Increases in Spike-specific TCR breadth and depth were seen after two AZD1222 doses.

CDR3 size: 15 residues. CDR1 MDHEN and CDR2 SYDVKM come from the germline V gene. J was trimmed by 4 bases and V by 6 bases; bases with no gene match: 8. Libraries were prepared by immunoSEQ multiplex PCR; TCRdb keeps only in-frame clonotypes and omits some of them. The table lists some 120,000 clones, around 94% of them singletons. The chain is built from TRBV28 and TRBJ2-1, with 8 bases matching TRBD2. The clonotype was recovered from an adult in good health. The material sequenced was peripheral blood, taken on day 0 of AZD1222 vaccination. CDR3 sequence: CASSPRGGEYNEQFF. In DNA form, the CDR3 reads TGTGCCAGCAGCCCCCGGGGGGGGGAATACAATGAGCAGTTCTTC.